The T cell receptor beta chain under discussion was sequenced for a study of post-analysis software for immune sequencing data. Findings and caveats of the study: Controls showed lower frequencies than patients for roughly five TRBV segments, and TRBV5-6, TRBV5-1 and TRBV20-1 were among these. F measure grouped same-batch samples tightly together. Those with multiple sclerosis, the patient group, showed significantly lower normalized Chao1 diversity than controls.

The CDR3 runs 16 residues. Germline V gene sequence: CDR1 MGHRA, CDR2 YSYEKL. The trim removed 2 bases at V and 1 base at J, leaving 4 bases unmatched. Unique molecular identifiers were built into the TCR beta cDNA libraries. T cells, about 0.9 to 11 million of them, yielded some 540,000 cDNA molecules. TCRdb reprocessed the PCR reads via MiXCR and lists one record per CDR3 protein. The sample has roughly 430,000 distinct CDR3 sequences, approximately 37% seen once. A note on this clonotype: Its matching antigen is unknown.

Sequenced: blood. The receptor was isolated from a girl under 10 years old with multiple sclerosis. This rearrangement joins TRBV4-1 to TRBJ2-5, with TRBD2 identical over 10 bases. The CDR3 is CASSQLLAGFQETQYF. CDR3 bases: TGCGCCAGCAGCCAACTACTAGCGGGGTTCCAAGAGACCCAGTACTTC.